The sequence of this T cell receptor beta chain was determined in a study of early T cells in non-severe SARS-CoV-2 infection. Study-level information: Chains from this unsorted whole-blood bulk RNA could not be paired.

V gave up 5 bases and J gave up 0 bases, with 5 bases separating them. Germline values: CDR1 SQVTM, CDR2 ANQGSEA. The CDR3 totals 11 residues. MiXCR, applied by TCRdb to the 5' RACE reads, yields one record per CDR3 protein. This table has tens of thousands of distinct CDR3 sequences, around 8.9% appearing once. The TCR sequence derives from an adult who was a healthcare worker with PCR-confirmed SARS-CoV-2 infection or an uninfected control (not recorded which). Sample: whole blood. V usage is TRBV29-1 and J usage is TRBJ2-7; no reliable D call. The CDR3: CSVQSSYEQYF. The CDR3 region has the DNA TGCAGCGTTCAGAGCTCCTACGAGCAGTACTTC.